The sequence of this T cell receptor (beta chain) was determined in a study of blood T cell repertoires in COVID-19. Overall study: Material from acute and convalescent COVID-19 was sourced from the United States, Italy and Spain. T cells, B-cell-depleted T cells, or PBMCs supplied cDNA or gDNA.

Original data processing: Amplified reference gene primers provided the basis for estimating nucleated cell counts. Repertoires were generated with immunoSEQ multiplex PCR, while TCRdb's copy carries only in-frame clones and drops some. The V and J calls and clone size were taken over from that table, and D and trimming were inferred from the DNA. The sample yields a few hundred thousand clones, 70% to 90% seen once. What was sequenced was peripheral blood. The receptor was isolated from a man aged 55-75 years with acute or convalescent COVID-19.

This CDR3 is CASSLVQGGYEQYF. The DNA for the CDR3 is TGCGCCAGCAGCTTGGTGCAGGGTGGCTACGAGCAGTACTTC. The rearrangement joins TRBV5-1 to TRBJ2-7, with D possibly being TRBD1 (5 bases). V gave up 0 bases and J gave up 3 bases, with 10 bases separating them. The CDR3 is 14 amino acids. The germline gives CDR1 SGHRS, CDR2 YFSETQ.